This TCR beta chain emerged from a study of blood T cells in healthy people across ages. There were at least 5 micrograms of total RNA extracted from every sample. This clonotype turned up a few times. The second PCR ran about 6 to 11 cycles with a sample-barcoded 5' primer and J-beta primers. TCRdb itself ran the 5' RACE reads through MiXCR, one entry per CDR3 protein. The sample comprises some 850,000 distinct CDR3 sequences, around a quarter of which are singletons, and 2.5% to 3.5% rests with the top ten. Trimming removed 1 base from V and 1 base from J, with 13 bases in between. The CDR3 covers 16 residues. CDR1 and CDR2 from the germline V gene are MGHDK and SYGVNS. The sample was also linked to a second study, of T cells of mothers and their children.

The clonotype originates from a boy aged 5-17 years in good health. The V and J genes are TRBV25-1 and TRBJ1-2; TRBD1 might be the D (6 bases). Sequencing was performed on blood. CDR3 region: CASSESGQSINYGYTF. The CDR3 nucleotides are TGTGCCAGCAGTGAATCGGGACAATCAATTAACTATGGCTACACCTTC.